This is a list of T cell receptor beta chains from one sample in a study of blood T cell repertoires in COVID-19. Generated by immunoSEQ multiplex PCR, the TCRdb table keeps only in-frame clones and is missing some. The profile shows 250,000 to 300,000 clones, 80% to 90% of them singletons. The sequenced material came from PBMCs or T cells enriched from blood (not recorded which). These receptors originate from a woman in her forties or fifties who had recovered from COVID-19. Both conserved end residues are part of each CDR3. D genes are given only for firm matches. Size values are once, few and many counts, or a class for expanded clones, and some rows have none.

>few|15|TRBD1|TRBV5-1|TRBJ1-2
CASSLAGQVSGGYTF
TGCGCCAGCAGCTTGGCCGGACAGGTCTCGGGCGGCTACACCTTC
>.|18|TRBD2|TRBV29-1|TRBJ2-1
CSVETGTSGVWPYNEQFF
TGCAGCGTCGAGACCGGGACTAGCGGGGTTTGGCCCTACAATGAGCAGTTCTTC
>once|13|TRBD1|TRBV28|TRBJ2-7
CASSWTGGYEQYF
TGTGCCAGCAGCTGGACAGGGGGCTACGAGCAGTACTTC
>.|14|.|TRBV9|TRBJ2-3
CASSVETATDTQYF
TGTGCCAGCAGCGTAGAAACTGCCACAGATACGCAGTATTTT
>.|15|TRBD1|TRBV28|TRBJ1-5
CASRQGEYSNQPQHF
TGTGCCAGCCGCCAGGGGGAATATAGCAATCAGCCCCAGCATTTT
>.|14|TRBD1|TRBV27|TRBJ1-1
CASRDRARRTEAFF
TGTGCCAGCAGGGACAGGGCGCGACGCACTGAAGCTTTCTTT
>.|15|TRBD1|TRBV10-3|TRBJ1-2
CAISNLGGQVYGYTF
TGTGCCATCAGCAATCTAGGGGGACAGGTCTATGGCTACACCTTC
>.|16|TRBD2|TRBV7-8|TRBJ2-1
CASSLVGGGTYNEQFF
TGTGCCAGCAGCTTAGTGGGGGGAGGGACCTACAATGAGCAGTTCTTC
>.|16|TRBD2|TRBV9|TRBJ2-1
CASSVDGGRAGNEQFF
TGTGCCAGCAGCGTAGATGGCGGGAGGGCCGGGAATGAGCAGTTCTTC
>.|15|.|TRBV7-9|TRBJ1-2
CASSLGITGGYGYTF
TGTGCCAGCAGCTTAGGAATTACAGGCGGCTATGGCTACACCTTC